This T cell receptor (beta chain) was documented in a study of T cell changes during pregnancy in multiple sclerosis (dated by TCRdb to 2018 to 2020). About the full investigation: In women with multiple sclerosis, the researchers looked at how the T cell repertoire shifted as pregnancy progressed.

Library preparation was by the immunoSEQ multiplex PCR assay. TCRdb took over this immuneACCESS table, retaining in-frame rearrangements with V and J assigned. Such tables are incomplete; in checked studies, under half of the missing clones stem from an unresolved V gene, and the remainder is unexplained. The sample table holds some 38,000 clones, of which around 90% were seen once. Almost 7% of the sample rests with the top ten. From a lookup of the germline V gene, CDR1 and CDR2 are SNHLY and FYNNEI. From the cysteine through the phenylalanine, the CDR3 covers 14 amino acids. Here the CDR3 DNA is all that survives: 42 bases in frame from base 1. V is shortened by 2 bases, J by 2 bases, and the region joining them spans 9 bases. This clone has just one count. It has no known antigen specificity. No base quality information exists; no much larger clone differs at one position.

Sequencing was performed on CD8+ T cells from peripheral blood mononuclear cells, taken in the third trimester of pregnancy. The V and J segments used are TRBV2 and TRBJ1-1, and the D gene may be TRBD1, 6 bases matching. This TCR was recovered from a female donor with multiple sclerosis, enrolled in a pregnancy study. The nucleotide sequence reads as follows: TGTGCCAGCAGTGAAACAGGGTTTAACACTGAAGCTTTCTTT. Translation gives CASSETGFNTEAFF.